This T cell receptor beta chain was retrieved from a study of immune evolution from preneoplasia to lung adenocarcinoma. This clone was observed a single time. Data came from immunoSEQ multiplex PCR; TCRdb stores just in-frame clones and leaves some out. The table has approximately 1,500 clones, roughly 80% seen once. V was pared by 6 bases and J by 2 bases, with 14 bases between. The length of the CDR3 is 14 residues. In germline, CDR1 is ENHRY, CDR2 SYGVKD. The chain recombines TRBV10-3 with TRBJ2-7; the D gene is possibly TRBD1 (6 bases). Sequencing was done on a sample of FFPE atypical adenomatous hyperplasia tissue from the lung. Indicated subset: atypical adenomatous hyperplasia (AAH), lung preneoplasia. The source is a person aged 70 to 85 with lung adenocarcinoma. The CDR3 DNA sequence: TGTGCCATCAGAGGGACACTAGACACCTACGAGCAGTACTTC. Protein sequence: CAIRGTLDTYEQYF.